Presented here are 29 T cell receptor beta chains from one specimen sequenced in a study of blood T cell repertoires in COVID-19. Clones were read by immunoSEQ multiplex PCR, and TCRdb kept only the in-frame ones, dropping some. The data show 200,000 to 250,000 clones, roughly 85% seen once. Sequenced material: PBMCs or T cells enriched from blood (not recorded which). The receptors were sampled from a woman aged 40 to 50 with acute COVID-19.

The chain's CDR3 is CASSDSSTSYGYTF. For the CDR3, the DNA is TGTGCCAGCAGTGACTCGTCTACTTCCTATGGCTACACCTTC. The J gene is TRBJ1-2, the V gene TRBV6-4; the D is unclear. Looked up from germline, CDR1 is MRHNA and CDR2 is SNTAGT. There are 14 residues in the CDR3. Trimming cost V 0 bases and J 4 bases, with 9 bases left between them.

The gene calls are TRBV2 and TRBJ2-1, with TRBD2 matching over 11 bases. With V trimmed by 4 bases and J by 8 bases, 4 bases remained unmatched. CDR1 SNHLY and CDR2 FYNNEI come from the germline V gene. The CDR3 is made up of 14 amino acids. In DNA, the CDR3 is TGTGCCAGCAGTGGTACTAGCGGGGGCCATGAGCAGTTCTTC. It encodes CASSGTSGGHEQFF.

In its sample, this clone was seen once. V and J are TRBV5-1 and TRBJ2-6; 8 bases agree with TRBD2. Losses at the gene ends were 4 bases for V and 6 bases for J; bases not matched to a gene: 6. The germline CDR1 and CDR2 sequences are SGHRS and YFSETQ. The CDR3 loop spans 15 amino acids. The chain's CDR3 is CASSREGGMANVLTF. In nucleotides, the CDR3 is TGCGCCAGCAGCCGGGAGGGGGGTATGGCCAACGTCCTGACTTTC.

This chain uses TRBV5-6 with TRBJ1-1; 9 nucleotides line up with TRBD1. Germline CDR1 is SGHDT and CDR2 is YYEEEE. Trimming at V came to 4 bases and at J to 7 bases, leaving 11 bases not matched to a gene. The CDR3 runs to 15 residues. For the CDR3, the DNA is TGTGCCAGCAGCGGGACAGGGATCGATCGGGGTGAAGCTTTCTTT. Protein product: CASSGTGIDRGEAFF.

This rearrangement joins TRBV5-4 to TRBJ1-6; D unclear. The V gene lost 4 bases and the J gene lost 3 bases, with 8 bases spanning the gap. The length of the CDR3 is 14 residues. CDR1 and CDR2 (germline): SGHNT, YYREEE (reference sequence). The DNA for the CDR3 is TGTGCCAGCAGCCTGGACTTCTATAATTCACCCCTCCACTTT. Amino acids: CASSLDFYNSPLHF.

The J gene is TRBJ2-2, the V gene TRBV12-3 or TRBV12-4; 9 bases are a match to TRBD1. CDR3 length: 12 residues. The ends lost 3 bases at V and 17 bases at J; junction bases unmatched: 7. DNA of the CDR3: TGTGCCAGCAGTTTTTTTACAGGGGGCGCCTTTTTT. This translates into CASSFFTGGAFF.

This clone was detected only a few times. The chain has TRBV19 and TRBJ1-5, with D hard to call. Trimming stripped 0 bases from V and 6 bases from J, with 9 bases between. CDR1 is LNHDA, CDR2 SQIVND, per germline (reference sequence). This CDR3 contains 14 residues. This CDR3 is CASSIDGVPQPQHF. The CDR3 bases are TGTGCCAGTAGTATAGACGGGGTTCCTCAGCCCCAGCATTTT.

The chain combines TRBV6-2 or TRBV6-3 with TRBJ1-2; the D is unclear. Germline assignment: CDR1 MNHEY and CDR2 SVGEGT. The V end was cut by 1 base, the J end by 6 bases, with 15 bases between. The CDR3 spans 15 residues. The CDR3 sequence is CASSYYSAGRDGYTF. The CDR3 region has the DNA TGTGCCAGCAGTTACTACAGCGCCGGGAGGGATGGCTACACCTTC.

The CDR3 DNA reads TGTGCCAGCAGTTCAGGGAACTTGAACACTGAAGCTTTCTTT. Its translation: CASSSGNLNTEAFF. The chain has TRBV6-5 and TRBJ1-1; possibly TRBD1 for D (5 bases). Trimming took off 4 bases at V and 0 bases at J, with 9 bases between the two ends. CDR3 length: 14 amino acids. Germline lookup yields CDR1 MNHEY and CDR2 SVGAGI.

The chain uses TRBV7-2 and TRBJ1-1; maybe TRBD1 (6 bases). Germline V lookup: CDR1 SGHTA, CDR2 FQGNSA. V lost 8 bases and J 5 bases, leaving 12 bases between the germline ends. This CDR3 region has 12 residues. Written as DNA, the CDR3 is TGTGCCAGCGGCAACAGGGTGACTGAAGCTTTCTTT. Its translation: CASGNRVTEAFF.

This chain uses TRBV29-1 with TRBJ2-3; 10 bases align to TRBD2. CDR1 is SQVTM and CDR2 is ANQGSEA in the germline V gene. V dropped 5 bases and J dropped 0; count of bases not matched to a gene: 5. The CDR3 extends over 15 amino acids. In nucleotides, the CDR3 is TGCAGCGTTAGCGGGGGGGAGCTAAGCACAGATACGCAGTATTTT. This gives the protein CSVSGGELSTDTQYF.

The chain combines TRBV5-1 with TRBJ1-1; D might be TRBD1 (6 bases). Germline CDR1 SGHRS, CDR2 YFSETQ. Trimming cost V 5 bases and J 1 base, with 27 bases left between them. The CDR3 is 19 residues long. The CDR3 reads CASRLTPGLQDRRNTEAFF. The DNA for the CDR3 is TGCGCCAGCAGGCTTACTCCAGGCCTTCAGGACAGAAGGAACACTGAAGCTTTCTTT. Full variable domain (remainder filled in from reference TRBV5-1 and TRBJ1-1): KAGVTQTPRYLIKTRGQQVTLSCSPISGHRSVSWYQQTPGQGLQFLFEYFSETQRNKGNFPGRFSGRQFSNSRSEMNVSTLELGDSALYLCASRLTPGLQDRRNTEAFFGQGTRLTVV.

The gene calls are TRBV19 and TRBJ1-1; the D gene is possibly TRBD1 (5 bases). There are 14 residues in the CDR3. V was clipped by 3 bases and J by 4 bases, with 12 bases between them. CDR1 and CDR2 (germline): LNHDA, SQIVND (reference sequence). The CDR3 region is CASSMGGGITEAFF. In DNA form, the CDR3 reads TGTGCCAGTAGTATGGGGGGAGGAATCACTGAAGCTTTCTTT.

This chain connects TRBV6-4 to TRBJ2-2, with TRBD1 identical over 9 bases. With V trimmed by 6 bases and J by 7 bases, 6 bases remained unmatched. CDR1 and CDR2 (germline): MRHNA, SNTAGT. The CDR3 totals 14 residues. CDR3 DNA sequence: TGTGCCAGCAGAACAGGGGGCGAAAGCGGGGAGCTGTTTTTT. Protein product: CASRTGGESGELFF.

The V gene is TRBV2, the J gene TRBJ1-5; a weak D match, TRBD1 (5 bases). CDR1 is SNHLY, CDR2 FYNNEI, per germline. The V gene lost 2 bases and the J gene lost 0 bases, with 8 bases spanning the gap. The CDR3 spans 15 residues. CDR3 region: CASSEQGLSNQPQHF. For the CDR3, the DNA is TGTGCCAGCAGTGAACAGGGCCTTAGCAATCAGCCCCAGCATTTT.

This chain joins TRBV5-1 and TRBJ1-5; 9 bases are a match to TRBD1. This CDR3 region has 18 residues. Germline assignment: CDR1 SGHRS and CDR2 YFSETQ. V trimming: 4 bases; J trimming: 6 bases; junction bases outside the gene matches: 17. The CDR3 loop reads CASSRTGTGRIAGQPQHF. The DNA of the CDR3 is TGCGCCAGCAGCCGGACCGGGACAGGGAGGATAGCTGGTCAGCCCCAGCATTTT.

The chain has TRBV5-1 and TRBJ1-2, with 10 bases fitting TRBD1. Germline loops: CDR1 SGHRS, CDR2 YFSETQ. The CDR3 spans 17 residues. The junction had 13 bases not matched to a gene; V was cut back by 2 bases and J by 6 bases. CDR3 region: CASSFSGTGDRRDGYTF. Written as DNA, the CDR3 is TGCGCCAGCAGCTTTTCCGGGACAGGGGACAGACGCGATGGCTACACCTTC.

The rearrangement links TRBV7-3 to TRBJ1-5; the D is unclear. CDR1 and CDR2 from the germline V gene are SGHTA and FQGTGA. The V end was cut by 0 bases, the J end by 3 bases, with 12 bases between. The CDR3 length is 16 residues. This chain's CDR3 is CASSLTRTRVNQPQHF. The DNA of the CDR3 is TGTGCCAGCAGCTTAACCCGAACGAGGGTCAATCAGCCCCAGCATTTT. Full variable domain (missing parts from reference TRBV7-3 and TRBJ1-5): GAGVSQTPSNKVTEKGKYVELRCDPISGHTALYWYRQSLGQGPEFLIYFQGTGAADDSGLPNDRFFAVRPEGSVSTLKIQRTERGDSAVYLCASSLTRTRVNQPQHFGDGTRLSIL.

The genes are TRBV5-1 and TRBJ1-1, with 8 positions matching TRBD1. The V gene end was trimmed by 4 bases and the J gene end by 5 bases; junction bases not matched to a gene: 7. The germline V gene encodes CDR1 SGHRS and CDR2 YFSETQ. CDR3 size: 14 residues. CDR3 DNA: TGCGCCAGCAGCCGTACAGGGGGAGGGACTGAAGCTTTCTTT. Translating gives CASSRTGGGTEAFF.

The chain combines TRBV5-1 with TRBJ1-3; D is unresolved. Germline V gene data show CDR1 as SGHRS and CDR2 as YFSETQ. The CDR3 is 17 residues long. The ends were cut back, 1 base at V and 0 bases at J, with 14 bases in the middle. The CDR3 here is CASSLYLGKSSGNTIYF. CDR3 DNA: TGCGCCAGCAGCTTGTATCTGGGCAAAAGCTCTGGAAACACCATATATTTT.

The chain recombines TRBV4-1 with TRBJ1-2; D possibly corresponds to TRBD1 (5 bases). CDR1 is MGHRA, CDR2 YSYEKL, per germline. Trimming shortened V by 3 bases and J by 4 bases, and 30 bases separated the two germline ends. This CDR3 is 20 amino acids long. The CDR3 bases are TGCGCCAGCAGCCACCTAACAGGTCCATCCCGAAGTTTCCCCCCCTATGGCTACACCTTC. Residues: CASSHLTGPSRSFPPYGYTF.

This clone was picked up a small number of times. The chain couples TRBV4-2 to TRBJ2-5, with D tentatively TRBD2 (6 bases). CDR3 size: 17 residues. CDR1 is LGHNA and CDR2 is YNFKEQ in the germline V gene. With 0 bases removed from V and 5 bases from J, the gap between germline ends came to 19 bases. CDR3 loop: CASSQDFLGGSSETQYF. The CDR3 DNA sequence: TGTGCCAGCAGCCAAGATTTTCTGGGGGGATCGTCGGAGACCCAGTACTTC.

The rearrangement uses TRBV13 and TRBJ2-2; 7 bases are shared with TRBD1. Per germline, CDR1 PRHDT and CDR2 FYEKMQ (reference sequence). This CDR3 has 17 residues. The trim removed 5 bases at V and 1 base at J, leaving 10 bases unmatched. The CDR3 DNA follows: TGTGCCAGCAGCACCCGGAACAGGGGAAGGAACACCGGGGAGCTGTTTTTT. Protein: CASSTRNRGRNTGELFF.

This clone was recorded only once. This chain links TRBV7-9 with TRBJ2-7; unclear D gene. V lost 5 bases and J lost 6, with 14 bases in between. CDR3 size: 13 residues. CDR1 and CDR2 (germline): SEHNR, FQNEAQ (reference sequence). CDR3 in amino acids: CASSPHPAGEQYV. CDR3 in DNA: TGTGCCAGCAGCCCCCATCCGGCAGGCGAGCAGTACGTC.

The genes are TRBV4-3 and TRBJ2-1; 9 nucleotides line up with TRBD2. Germline V CDR1 and CDR2: LGHNA, YSLEER. The CDR3 consists of 17 residues. V lost 0 bases, J lost 2 bases, and 5 bases stayed unmatched. This chain's CDR3 is CASSQDLAGGPYNEQFF. DNA for the CDR3: TGCGCCAGCAGCCAAGATTTGGCGGGGGGGCCCTACAATGAGCAGTTCTTC.

The V gene is TRBV11-2, the J gene TRBJ1-1; 7 positions agree with TRBD1. This CDR3 comprises 19 residues. Germline lookup yields CDR1 SGHAT and CDR2 FQNNGV. Trimming cost V 5 bases and J 4 bases; bases outside gene matches: 22. The CDR3 DNA reads TGTGCCAGCAGCCCTCCCGAGCCTCTGACAGGGCGGTTACTCACTGAAGCTTTCTTT. This translates into CASSPPEPLTGRLLTEAFF.

The gene calls are TRBV18 and TRBJ1-2, with D unclear. Trimming removed 2 bases from V and 6 bases from J, with 19 bases in between. This CDR3 comprises 16 residues. Germline V gene lookup returns CDR1 KGHSH and CDR2 LQKENI. For the CDR3, the DNA is TGTGCCAGCTCACCATTAACTCTCGAGGGAGAGAATGGCTACACCTTC. This codes for CASSPLTLEGENGYTF. Based on the CDR3 plus reference TRBV18 and TRBJ1-2, the full variable domain is NAGVMQNPRHLVRRRGQEARLRCSPMKGHSHVYWYRQLPEEGLKFMVYLQKENIIDESGMPKERFSAEFPKEGPSILRIQQVVRGDSAAYFCASSPLTLEGENGYTFGSGTRLTVV.

The CDR3 DNA reads as TGTGCCAGCAGTATCGACAGGCTCCCGGTTTACGAGCAGTACTTC. Translated: CASSIDRLPVYEQYF. The V call is TRBV28, the J call TRBJ2-7; tentative D call: TRBD1 (6 bases). The CDR3 runs to 15 residues. Germline CDR1 and CDR2: MDHEN and SYDVKM. Trimming pared 5 bases from V and 4 bases from J, leaving 18 bases between.

The chain has TRBV6-2 or TRBV6-3 and TRBJ1-4; D is unresolved. V was clipped by 0 bases and J by 4 bases, with 9 bases between them. The CDR3 is made up of 15 amino acids. Germline CDR1 reads MNHEY; CDR2 reads SVGEGT. Written as DNA, the CDR3 is TGTGCCAGCAGTTACTCAACGCAGATTAATGAAAAACTGTTTTTT. Translated, it gives CASSYSTQINEKLFF.